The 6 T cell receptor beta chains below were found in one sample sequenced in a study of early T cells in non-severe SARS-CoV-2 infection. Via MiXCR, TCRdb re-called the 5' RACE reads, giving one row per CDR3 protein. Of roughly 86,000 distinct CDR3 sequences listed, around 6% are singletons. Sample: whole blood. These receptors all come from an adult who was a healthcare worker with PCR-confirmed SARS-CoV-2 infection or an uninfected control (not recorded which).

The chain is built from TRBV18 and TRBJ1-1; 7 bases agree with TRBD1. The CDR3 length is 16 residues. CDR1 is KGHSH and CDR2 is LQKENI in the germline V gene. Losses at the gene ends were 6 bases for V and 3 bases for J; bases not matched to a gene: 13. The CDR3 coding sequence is TGTGCCAGCTCGCGACAGGGCAGGAGTTCTGACACTGAAGCTTTCTTT. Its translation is CASSRQGRSSDTEAFF.

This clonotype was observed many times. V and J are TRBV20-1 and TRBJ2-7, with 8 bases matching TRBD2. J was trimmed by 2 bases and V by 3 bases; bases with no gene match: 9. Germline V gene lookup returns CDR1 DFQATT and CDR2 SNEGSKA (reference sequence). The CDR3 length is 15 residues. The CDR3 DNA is TGCAGTGCTAGGAGTTTAACTAGCGGAACCTACGAGCAGTACTTC. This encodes CSARSLTSGTYEQYF.

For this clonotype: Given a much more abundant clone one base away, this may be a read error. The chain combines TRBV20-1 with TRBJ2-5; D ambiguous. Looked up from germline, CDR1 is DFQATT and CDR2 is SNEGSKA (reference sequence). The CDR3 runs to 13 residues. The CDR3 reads CSASRTRQETRYF. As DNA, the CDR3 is TGCAGTGCATCTCGGACCCGCCAAGAGACCCGGTACTTC.

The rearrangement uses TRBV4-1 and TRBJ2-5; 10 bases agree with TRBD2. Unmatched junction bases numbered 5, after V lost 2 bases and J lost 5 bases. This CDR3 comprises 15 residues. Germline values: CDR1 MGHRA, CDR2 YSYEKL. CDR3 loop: CASSQSSGSMETQYF. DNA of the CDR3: TGCGCCAGCAGCCAATCTAGCGGGAGCATGGAGACCCAGTACTTC.

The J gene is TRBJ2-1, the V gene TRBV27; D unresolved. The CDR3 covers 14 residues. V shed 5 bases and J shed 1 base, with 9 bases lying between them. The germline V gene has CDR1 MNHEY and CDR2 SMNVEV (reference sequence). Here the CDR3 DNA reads TGTGCCAGCAGTCTCCAGCTTTCCTACAATGAGCAGTTCTTC. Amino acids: CASSLQLSYNEQFF.

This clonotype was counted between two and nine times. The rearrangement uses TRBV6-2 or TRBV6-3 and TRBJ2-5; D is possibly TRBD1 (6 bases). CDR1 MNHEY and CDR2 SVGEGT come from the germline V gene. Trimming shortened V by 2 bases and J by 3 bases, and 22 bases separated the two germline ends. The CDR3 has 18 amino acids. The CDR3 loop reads CASSYPSTGRPPKETQYF. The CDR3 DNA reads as TGTGCCAGCAGTTACCCCTCGACAGGCCGACCACCAAAAGAGACCCAGTACTTC.